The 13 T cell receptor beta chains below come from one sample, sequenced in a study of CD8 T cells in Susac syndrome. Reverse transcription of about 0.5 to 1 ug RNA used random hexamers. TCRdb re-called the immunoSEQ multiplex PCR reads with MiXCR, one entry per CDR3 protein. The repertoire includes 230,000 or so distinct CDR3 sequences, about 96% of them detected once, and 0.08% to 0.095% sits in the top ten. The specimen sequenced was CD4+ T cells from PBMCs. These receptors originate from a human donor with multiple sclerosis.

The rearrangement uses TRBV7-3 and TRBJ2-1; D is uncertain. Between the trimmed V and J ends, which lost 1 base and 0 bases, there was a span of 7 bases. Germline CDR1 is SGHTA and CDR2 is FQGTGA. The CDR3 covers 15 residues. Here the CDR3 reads CASSLSSFSYNEQFF. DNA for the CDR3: TGTGCCAGCAGCTTAAGTTCATTCTCCTACAATGAGCAGTTCTTC.

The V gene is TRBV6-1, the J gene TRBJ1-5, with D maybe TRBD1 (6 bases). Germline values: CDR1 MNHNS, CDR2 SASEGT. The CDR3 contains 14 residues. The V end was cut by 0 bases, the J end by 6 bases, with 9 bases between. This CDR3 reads CASSEANRVQPQHF. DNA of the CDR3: TGTGCCAGCAGTGAAGCGAACAGGGTTCAGCCCCAGCATTTT.

CDR3 region: CASSHSSDYGYTF. CDR3 bases: TGTGCCAGCAGCCACAGCAGTGACTATGGCTACACCTTC. The V call is TRBV6-6, the J call TRBJ1-2; D gene uncertain. The V and J ends lost 6 bases and 3 bases respectively, with 11 bases between them. The length of the CDR3 is 13 residues. Per the germline V gene, CDR1 is MNHNY and CDR2 is SVGAGI (reference sequence).

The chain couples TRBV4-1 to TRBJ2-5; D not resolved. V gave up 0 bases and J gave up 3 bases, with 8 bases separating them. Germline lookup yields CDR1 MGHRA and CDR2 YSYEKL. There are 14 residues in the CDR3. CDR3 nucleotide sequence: TGCGCCAGCAGCCAAGATCCACTTAAAGAGACCCAGTACTTC. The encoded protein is CASSQDPLKETQYF.

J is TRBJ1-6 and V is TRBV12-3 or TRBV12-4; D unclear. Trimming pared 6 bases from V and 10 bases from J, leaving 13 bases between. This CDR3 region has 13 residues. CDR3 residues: CASRKHSDSPLHF. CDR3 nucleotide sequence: TGTGCCAGCAGGAAGCATTCGGACTCACCCCTCCACTTT.

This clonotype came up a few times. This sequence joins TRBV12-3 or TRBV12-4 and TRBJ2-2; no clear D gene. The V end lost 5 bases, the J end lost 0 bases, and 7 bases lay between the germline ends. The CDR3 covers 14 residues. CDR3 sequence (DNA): TGTGCCAGCAGTCCTCGGACGAACACCGGGGAGCTGTTTTTT. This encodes CASSPRTNTGELFF.

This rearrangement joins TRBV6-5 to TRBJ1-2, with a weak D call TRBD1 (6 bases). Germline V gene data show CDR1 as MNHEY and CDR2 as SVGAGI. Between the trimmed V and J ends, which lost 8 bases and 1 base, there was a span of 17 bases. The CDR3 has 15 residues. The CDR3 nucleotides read TGTGCCAGCGGGTTTGACCGGGACATTAACTATGGCTACACCTTC. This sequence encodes CASGFDRDINYGYTF.

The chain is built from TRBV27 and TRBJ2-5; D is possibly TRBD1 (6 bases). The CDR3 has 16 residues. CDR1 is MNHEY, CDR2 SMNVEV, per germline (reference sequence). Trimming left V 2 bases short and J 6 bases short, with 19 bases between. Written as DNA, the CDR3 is TGTGCCAGCAGTTTACGGTGGGCAGGGGAGTCGAAGACCCAGTACTTC. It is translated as CASSLRWAGESKTQYF.

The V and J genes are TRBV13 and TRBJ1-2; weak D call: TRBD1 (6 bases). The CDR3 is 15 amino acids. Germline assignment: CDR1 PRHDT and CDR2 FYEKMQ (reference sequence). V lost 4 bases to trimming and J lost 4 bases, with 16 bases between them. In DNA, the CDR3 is TGTGCCAGCAGCTGGAACTTCCGGGACACCTATGGCTACACCTTC. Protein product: CASSWNFRDTYGYTF.

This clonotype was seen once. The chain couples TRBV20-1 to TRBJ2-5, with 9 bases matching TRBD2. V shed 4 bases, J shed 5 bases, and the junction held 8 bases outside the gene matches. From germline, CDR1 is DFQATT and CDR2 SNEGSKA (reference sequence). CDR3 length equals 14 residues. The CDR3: CSAMREGGQETQYF. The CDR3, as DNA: TGCAGTGCTATGCGGGAGGGGGGTCAGGAGACCCAGTACTTC.

The CDR3 DNA follows: TGTGCCAGCAGCGTGGGACGTTCGAACACTGAAGCTTTCTTT. Its protein is CASSVGRSNTEAFF. V is TRBV7-2 and J is TRBJ1-1; a possible D gene is TRBD1 (5 bases). V dropped 5 bases and J dropped 1 base, with 11 bases sitting between them. The germline CDR1 and CDR2 sequences are SGHTA and FQGNSA. CDR3 size: 14 residues.

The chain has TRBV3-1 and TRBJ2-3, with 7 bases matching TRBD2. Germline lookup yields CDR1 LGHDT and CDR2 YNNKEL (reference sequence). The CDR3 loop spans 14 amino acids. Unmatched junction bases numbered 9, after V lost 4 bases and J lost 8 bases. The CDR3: CASSPAGGRRTQYF. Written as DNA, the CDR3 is TGTGCCAGCAGCCCTGCGGGCGGGAGACGTACGCAGTATTTT.

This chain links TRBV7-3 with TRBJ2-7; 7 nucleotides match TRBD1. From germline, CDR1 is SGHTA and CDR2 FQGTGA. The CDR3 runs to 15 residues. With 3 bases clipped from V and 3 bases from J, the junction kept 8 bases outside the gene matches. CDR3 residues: CASSLETGPIYEQYF. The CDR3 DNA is TGTGCCAGCAGCTTGGAGACAGGGCCGATCTACGAGCAGTACTTC.